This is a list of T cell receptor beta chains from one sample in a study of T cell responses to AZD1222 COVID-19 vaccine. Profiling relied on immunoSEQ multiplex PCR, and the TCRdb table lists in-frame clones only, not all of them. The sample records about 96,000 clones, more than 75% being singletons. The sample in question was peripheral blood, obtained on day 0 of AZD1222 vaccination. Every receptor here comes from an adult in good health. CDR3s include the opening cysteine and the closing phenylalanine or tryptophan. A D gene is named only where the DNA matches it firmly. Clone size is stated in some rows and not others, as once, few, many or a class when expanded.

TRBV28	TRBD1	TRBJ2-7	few	TGTGCCAGCCTAGAAACCGGGACAGCCTACGAGCAGTACTTC	CASLETGTAYEQYF
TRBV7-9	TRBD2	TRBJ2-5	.	TGTGCCAGCAGCTTATCGGGAGCGGGAGAAGGAGAGACCCAGTACTTC	CASSLSGAGEGETQYF
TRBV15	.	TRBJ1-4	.	TGTGCCACCAGCTTATCCGGGACGAAAAATGAAAAACTGTTTTTT	CATSLSGTKNEKLFF
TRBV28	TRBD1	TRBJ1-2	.	TGTGCCAGCAGTTCGGGACAGGGGACCGGTGGCTACACCTTC	CASSSGQGTGGYTF
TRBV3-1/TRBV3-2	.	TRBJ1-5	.	TGTGCCAGCAGCCAAGGGCAGGTTAGCTATCAGCCCCAGCATTTT	CASSQGQVSYQPQHF
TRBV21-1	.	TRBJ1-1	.	TGTGCCAGCAGCAAAGCCGGCGGAGGGCAAGGGACTGAAGCTTTCTTT	CASSKAGGGQGTEAFF
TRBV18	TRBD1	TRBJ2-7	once	TGTGCCAGCTCCCAAGATCTTTCTGGACAGGGGGGCCCCTACGAGCAGTACTTC	CASSQDLSGQGGPYEQYF
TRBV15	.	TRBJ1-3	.	TGTGCCACCAGCAAACAACAGAGCTCTGGAAACACCATATATTTT	CATSKQQSSGNTIYF
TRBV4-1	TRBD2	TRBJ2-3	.	TGCGCCAGCAGCCAGACTAGCCCTAGCACAGATACGCAGTATTTT	CASSQTSPSTDTQYF
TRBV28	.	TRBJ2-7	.	TGTGCCAGCAGACCTATGGGGAACTCCTACGAGCAGTACTTC	CASRPMGNSYEQYF
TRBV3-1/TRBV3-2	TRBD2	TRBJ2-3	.	TGTGCCAGCAGCCGACGCCTAGCGGGATTATCAGATACGCAGTATTTT	CASSRRLAGLSDTQYF
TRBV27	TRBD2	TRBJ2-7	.	TGTGCCAGCAGTCTTAGCGGGGTCTCCTACGAGCAGTACTTC	CASSLSGVSYEQYF
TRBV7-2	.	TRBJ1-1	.	TGTGCCAGCAGCTTAGGACCTTCGAACACTGAAGCTTTCTTT	CASSLGPSNTEAFF
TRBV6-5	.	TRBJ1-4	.	TGTGCCAGCGAGACAGGTGATGCAACTAATGAAAAACTGTTTTTT	CASETGDATNEKLFF
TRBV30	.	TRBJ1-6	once	TGTGCCTGGAGTAAGGGATTCGGCGTGCCCCTCCACTTT	CAWSKGFGVPLHF
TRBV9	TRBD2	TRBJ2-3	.	TGTGCCAGCAGCCGGGGGACTAGCGACACAGATACGCAGTATTTT	CASSRGTSDTDTQYF
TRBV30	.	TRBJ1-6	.	TGTGCCTGGAGTGTATTTGGACATAGCTCCTATAATTCACCCCTCCACTTT	CAWSVFGHSSYNSPLHF
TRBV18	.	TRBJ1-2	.	TGTGCCAGCTCACCACCTTTATATGGCTACACCTTC	CASSPPLYGYTF
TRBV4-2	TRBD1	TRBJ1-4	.	TGTGCCAGCAGCCGGGACAGGGGAAACGAAAAACTGTTTTTT	CASSRDRGNEKLFF
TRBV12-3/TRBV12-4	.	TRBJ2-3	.	TGTGCCACCCAGGATAGCCCTGGCAAGCAGTATTTT	CATQDSPGKQYF
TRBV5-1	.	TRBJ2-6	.	TGCGCCAGCAGCTTGCGCTTCAGGGGTACCTTCTCTGGGGCCAACGTCCTGACTTTC	CASSLRFRGTFSGANVLTF
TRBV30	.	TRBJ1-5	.	TGTGCCTGGAGTAAGGAAAATCAGCCCCAGCATTTT	CAWSKENQPQHF
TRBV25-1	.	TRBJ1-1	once	TGTGCCAGCAGCCCGGGACGCGGCCCCACTGAAGCTTTCTTT	CASSPGRGPTEAFF
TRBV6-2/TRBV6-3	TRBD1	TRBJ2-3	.	TGTGCCAGCAGGTACGGGGGACAGGGAAGCACAGATACGCAGTATTTT	CASRYGGQGSTDTQYF
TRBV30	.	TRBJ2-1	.	TGTGCCTGGAGTCGTGCGGGGGCTGAGCAGTTCTTC	CAWSRAGAEQFF
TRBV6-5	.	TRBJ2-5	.	TGTGCCAGCGGGAATTCCCAAGAGACCCAGTACTTC	CASGNSQETQYF